The next 8 T cell receptor beta chains were all read from a single sample in a study of T-cell reconstitution after alpha-beta-depleted transplantation in children (dated by TCRdb to between 2015 and 2016). Libraries were prepared through PCR. Data came from an Illumina HiSeq 2500. To normalize quantification of the TCRbeta repertoire, the TCR libraries were built with molecular barcoding that relied on unique molecular identifiers. The public reads were reanalyzed by TCRdb: fastp trimming at Q25, MiXCR alignment, in-frame beta chains only. Identical CDR3 protein sequences are pooled into one entry, listed with their most common genes and DNA. The sample includes hundreds of thousands of distinct CDR3 sequences, with around 7.8% observed a single time. The ten biggest clones cover under 8% of the sample. In the paper's terms, the treatment or condition label means: allogeneic hematopoietic cell transplantation with graft depleted of TCRalphabeta T cells and CD19 B cells.

The material was PBMCs, mostly from graft donor cells, obtained 180 days after TCRalphabeta/CD19-depleted stem cell transplant. The receptors shown here come from a male patient aged 10 to 17 who had a stem cell transplant for acute lymphoblastic leukemia, so the T cells may come from the graft donor.

The J gene is TRBJ2-7, the V gene TRBV18; D gene uncertain. Per germline, CDR1 KGHSH and CDR2 LQKENI. Trimming left V 3 bases short and J 1 base short, with 7 bases between. The length of the CDR3 is 13 residues. The CDR3 region has the DNA TGTGCCAGCTCACCCAGCGCGTCCTACGAGCAGTACTTC. This sequence encodes CASSPSASYEQYF. Combining the CDR3 with reference TRBV18 and TRBJ2-7 gives the whole variable domain NAGVMQNPRHLVRRRGQEARLRCSPMKGHSHVYWYRQLPEEGLKFMVYLQKENIIDESGMPKERFSAEFPKEGPSILRIQQVVRGDSAAYFCASSPSASYEQYFGPGTRLTVT.

V is TRBV7-2 and J is TRBJ2-5; D is possibly TRBD2 (5 bases). CDR3 length: 17 residues. CDR1 is SGHTA, CDR2 FQGNSA, per germline. The V end was cut by 1 base, the J end by 2 bases, with 17 bases between. CDR3: CASSLGGTSRRQETQYF. CDR3 sequence (DNA): TGTGCCAGCAGCTTAGGGGGAACTAGTCGTCGACAAGAGACCCAGTACTTC.

In this sample, this clonotype turned up a few times. CDR3 sequence reads: CASSYSTSGGAGEQFF. The CDR3 coding sequence is TGTGCCAGCAGTTACTCGACTAGCGGGGGGGCGGGTGAGCAGTTCTTC. V gene TRBV6-5 combines with J gene TRBJ2-1; TRBD2 matches at 14 bases. This CDR3 contains 16 residues. The V and J ends lost 0 bases and 9 bases, in that order; junction bases with no gene match: 4. Germline V gene data show CDR1 as MNHEY and CDR2 as SVGAGI.

This clonotype came up many times. V is TRBV20-1 and J is TRBJ1-4; the D is unclear. There are 14 residues in the CDR3. Germline V lookup: CDR1 DFQATT, CDR2 SNEGSKA (reference sequence). V lost 0 bases, J lost 8 bases, and 13 bases lay in between. CDR3 DNA sequence: TGCAGTGCTAGAGATCTAACCGCTGGCGAAAAACTGTTTTTT. Its protein is CSARDLTAGEKLFF.

This clonotype was counted a few times. The chain is built from TRBV5-1 and TRBJ1-2; D is unclear. This CDR3 comprises 14 residues. From germline, CDR1 is SGHRS and CDR2 YFSETQ. V was cut by 0 bases and J by 4 bases, with 10 bases left in between. CDR3 sequence (DNA): TGCGCCAGCAGCTTGGAGGCCAGTTTCTATGGCTACACCTTC. Residues: CASSLEASFYGYTF.

This clonotype came up many times. The chain carries TRBV12-3 or TRBV12-4 and TRBJ1-2; TRBD1 agrees at 10 bases. CDR3 size: 15 residues. Trimming removed 0 bases from V and 2 bases from J; junction bases left unmatched: 0. As DNA, the CDR3 is TGTGCCAGCAGTTTAGCGGGACAGGGGAACTATGGCTACACCTTC. This encodes CASSLAGQGNYGYTF.

This clonotype was recorded many times. This sequence joins TRBV6-2 or TRBV6-3 and TRBJ1-5; 7 bases are shared with TRBD1. Germline-derived CDR1 and CDR2 are MNHEY and SVGEGT. The CDR3 runs to 16 residues. V lost 2 bases to trimming and J lost 3 bases; unmatched junction nucleotides: 7. CDR3 region: CASSYRDRALNQPQHF. The CDR3 DNA is TGTGCCAGCAGTTACCGTGACAGGGCCCTCAATCAGCCCCAGCATTTT.

This clonotype was seen many times. The CDR3 loop reads CASMIVGASTDTQYF. In DNA, the CDR3 is TGTGCCAGCATGATCGTTGGGGCTAGCACAGATACGCAGTATTTT. The chain joins TRBV2 to TRBJ2-3; a possible D gene is TRBD1 (5 bases). This CDR3 contains 15 residues. V lost 7 bases to trimming and J lost 0 bases, with 14 bases between them. Looked up from germline, CDR1 is SNHLY and CDR2 is FYNNEI.